The present T cell receptor (beta chain) was sequenced within a study of control samples from healthy donors and cancer patients. Repertoires were generated with immunoSEQ multiplex PCR, while TCRdb's copy carries only in-frame clones and drops some. The sample yields 100,000 to 150,000 clones, roughly 92% seen once. CDR1 is SGHRS and CDR2 is YFSETQ in the germline V gene. Trimming stripped 7 bases from V and 8 bases from J, with 19 bases between. The CDR3 runs 15 residues. This clonotype was sampled from an elderly man with head and neck cancer. This chain connects TRBV5-1 to TRBJ1-6; D unresolved. The specimen sequenced was PBMCs. The CDR3 DNA is TGCGCCAGCTGTTTGGAGGCCCCAGCGGATTCACCCCTCCACTTT. Translation gives CASCLEAPADSPLHF.